This T cell receptor (beta chain) was recovered during a study of OX40 agonist ivuxolimab in advanced cancers. Study background: Patients enrolled in dose escalation were diagnosed with hepatocellular carcinoma, melanoma, renal cell or head and neck cancer. Subjects had a mean age of around 63 years, with a range of about 23 to 90; almost 85% were male. Prior anti-PD-1, anti-PD-L1 or anti-CTLA-4 therapy was allowed; more than 30% had some. The study, taken as a whole, reports: Certain nonresponders additionally had low normalized T-cell clonal expansion.

For this clone: What it recognizes is unknown.

Sequencing was performed with immunoSEQ multiplex PCR; in TCRdb, only in-frame clones are kept and a portion is missing. The sample contains about 56,000 clones, approximately 86% of which appear only once. The sequencing used CD4+ or CD8+ T cells sorted from blood, collected in a trial of the OX40 agonist ivuxolimab. This TCR was sampled from an adult with an advanced solid tumor such as melanoma, head and neck, liver or kidney cancer.

The CDR3 nucleotides read TGTGCCAGCAGCCTGGAGGAGGGGGTCGAGCAGTACTTC. Its translation: CASSLEEGVEQYF. This chain connects TRBV6-1 to TRBJ2-7; D possibly uses TRBD1 or TRBD2 (6 bases each). This CDR3 contains 13 residues. V was clipped by 6 bases and J by 6 bases, with 15 bases between them. Per the germline V gene, CDR1 is MNHNS and CDR2 is SASEGT.